This T cell receptor (beta chain) was recorded in a study of blood T cell repertoires in COVID-19. The wider study: The samples span acute and convalescent COVID-19 from the United States, Italy and Spain. Sample material is recorded as cDNA or gDNA derived from T cells, B-cell-depleted T cells, or PBMCs.

The CDR3 totals 13 residues. Germline CDR1 is MNHNY and CDR2 is SVGAGI (reference sequence). Trimming left V 2 bases short and J 6 bases short, with 10 bases between. In the original processing: Researchers report that nucleated cell counts were estimated from reference gene primer amplification. Here immunoSEQ multiplex PCR was the method, and the copy in TCRdb shows in-frame clones only, minus some. The V and J calls and clone size were taken over from that table, and D and trimming were inferred from the DNA. This table holds fewer than 100,000 clones, 80% found once. Source material: peripheral blood. The TCR originated in a woman aged 70 to 79 with acute or convalescent COVID-19. The V and J genes are TRBV6-6 and TRBJ1-1; D is uncertain. The CDR3 nucleotides are TGTGCCAGCAGTTACCCGTTCGGTTCTGAAGCTTTCTTT. Protein sequence: CASSYPFGSEAFF.